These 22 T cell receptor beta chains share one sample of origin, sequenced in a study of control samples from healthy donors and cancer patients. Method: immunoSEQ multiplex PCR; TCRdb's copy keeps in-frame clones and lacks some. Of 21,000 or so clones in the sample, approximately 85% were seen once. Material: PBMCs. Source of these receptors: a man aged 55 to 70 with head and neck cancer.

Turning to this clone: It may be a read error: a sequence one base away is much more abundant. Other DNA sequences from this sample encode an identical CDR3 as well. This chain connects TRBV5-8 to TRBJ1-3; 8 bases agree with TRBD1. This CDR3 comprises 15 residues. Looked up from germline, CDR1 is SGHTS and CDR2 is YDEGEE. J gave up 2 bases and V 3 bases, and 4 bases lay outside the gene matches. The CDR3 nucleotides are TGTGCCAGCAGCTCGGACAGGGTCCCTGGAAACACCATATATTTT. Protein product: CASSSDRVPGNTIYF.

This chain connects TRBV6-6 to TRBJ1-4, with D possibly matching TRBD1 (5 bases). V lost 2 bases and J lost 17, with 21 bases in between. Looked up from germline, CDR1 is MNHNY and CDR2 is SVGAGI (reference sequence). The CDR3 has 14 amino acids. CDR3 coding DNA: TGTGCCAGCAGTTACGGGACGGGCCTAGGCTCCCCTTTTTTT. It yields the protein CASSYGTGLGSPFF.

The CDR3 DNA reads as TGTGCCAGCAGCACAGGGCCCGGGGGGGACAATGAGCAGTTCTTC. It encodes CASSTGPGGDNEQFF. The chain has TRBV5-4 and TRBJ2-1; 8 bases map to TRBD2. This CDR3 has 15 amino acids. The V gene's germline CDR1 is SGHNT and CDR2 YYREEE (reference sequence). Unmatched junction bases numbered 8, after V lost 4 bases and J lost 5 bases.

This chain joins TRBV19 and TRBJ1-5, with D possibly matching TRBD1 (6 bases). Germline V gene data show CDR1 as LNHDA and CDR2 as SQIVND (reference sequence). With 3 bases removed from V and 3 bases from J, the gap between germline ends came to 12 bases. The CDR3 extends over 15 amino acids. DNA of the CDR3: TGTGCCAGTAGTATGCGCAGGGGATTCAATCAGCCCCAGCATTTT. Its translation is CASSMRRGFNQPQHF. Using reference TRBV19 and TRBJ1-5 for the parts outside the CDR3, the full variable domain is DGGITQSPKYLFRKEGQNVTLSCEQNLNHDAMYWYRQDPGQGLRLIYYSQIVNDFQKGDIAEGYSVSREKKESFPLTVTSAQKNPTAFYLCASSMRRGFNQPQHFGDGTRLSIL.

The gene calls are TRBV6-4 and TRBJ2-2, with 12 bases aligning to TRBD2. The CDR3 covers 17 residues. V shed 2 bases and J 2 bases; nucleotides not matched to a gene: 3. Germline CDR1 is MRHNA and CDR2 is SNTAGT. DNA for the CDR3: TGTGCCAGCAGTGACAGACTAGCGGGAGAAAACACCGGGGAGCTGTTTTTT. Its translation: CASSDRLAGENTGELFF.

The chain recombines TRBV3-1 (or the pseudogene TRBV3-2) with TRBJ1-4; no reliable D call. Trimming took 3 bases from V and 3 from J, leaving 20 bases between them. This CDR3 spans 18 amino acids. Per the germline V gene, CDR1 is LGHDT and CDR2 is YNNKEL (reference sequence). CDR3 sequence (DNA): TGTGCCAGCAGCCATAAGGCAGGAGGCTACATTTCTAATGAAAAACTGTTTTTT. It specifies CASSHKAGGYISNEKLFF.

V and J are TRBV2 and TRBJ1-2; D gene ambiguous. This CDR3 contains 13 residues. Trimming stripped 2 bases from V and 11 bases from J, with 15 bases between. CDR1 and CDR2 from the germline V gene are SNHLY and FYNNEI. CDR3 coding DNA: TGTGCCAGCAGTGAATCCGCGGCGTACGGGTACACCTTC. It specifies CASSESAAYGYTF.

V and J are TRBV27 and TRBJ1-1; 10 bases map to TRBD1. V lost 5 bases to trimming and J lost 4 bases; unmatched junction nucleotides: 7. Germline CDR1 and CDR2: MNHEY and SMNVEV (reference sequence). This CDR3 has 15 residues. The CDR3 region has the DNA TGTGCCAGCAGTCCGCGGACAGGGGGACGCACTGAAGCTTTCTTT. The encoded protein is CASSPRTGGRTEAFF.

The CDR3 region has the DNA TGTGCCAGCAGCCCGGGGACAGGGGGACTTGGCTACACCTTC. The encoded protein is CASSPGTGGLGYTF. The chain combines TRBV3-1 (or the pseudogene TRBV3-2) with TRBJ1-2; 11 bases line up with TRBD1. The CDR3 totals 14 residues. V gave up 4 bases and J gave up 7 bases; unmatched junction bases: 5. The V gene's germline CDR1 is LGHDT and CDR2 YNNKEL (reference sequence).

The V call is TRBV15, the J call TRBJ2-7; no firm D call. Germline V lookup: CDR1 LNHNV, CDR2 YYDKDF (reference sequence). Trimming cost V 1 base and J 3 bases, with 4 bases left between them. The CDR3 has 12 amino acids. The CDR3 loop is CATSRGGYEQYF. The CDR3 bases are TGTGCCACCAGCAGAGGGGGCTACGAGCAGTACTTC.

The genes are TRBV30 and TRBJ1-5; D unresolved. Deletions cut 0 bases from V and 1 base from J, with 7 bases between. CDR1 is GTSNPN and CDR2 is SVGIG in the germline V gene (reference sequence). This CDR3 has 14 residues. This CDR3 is CAWSVSGSNQPQHF. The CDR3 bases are TGTGCCTGGAGTGTATCTGGAAGCAATCAGCCCCAGCATTTT.

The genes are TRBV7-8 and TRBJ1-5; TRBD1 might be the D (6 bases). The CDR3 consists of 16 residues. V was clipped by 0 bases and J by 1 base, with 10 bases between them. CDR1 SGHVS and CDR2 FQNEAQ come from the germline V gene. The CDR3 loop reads CASSLAWGLSNQPQHF. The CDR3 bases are TGTGCCAGCAGCTTAGCGTGGGGGCTAAGCAATCAGCCCCAGCATTTT.

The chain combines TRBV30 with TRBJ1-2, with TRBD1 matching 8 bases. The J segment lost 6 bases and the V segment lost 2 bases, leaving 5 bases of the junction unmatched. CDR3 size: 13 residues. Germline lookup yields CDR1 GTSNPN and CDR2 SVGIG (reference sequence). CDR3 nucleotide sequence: TGTGCCTGGAGTCGACAGGGGCCGGATGGCTACACCTTC. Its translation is CAWSRQGPDGYTF.

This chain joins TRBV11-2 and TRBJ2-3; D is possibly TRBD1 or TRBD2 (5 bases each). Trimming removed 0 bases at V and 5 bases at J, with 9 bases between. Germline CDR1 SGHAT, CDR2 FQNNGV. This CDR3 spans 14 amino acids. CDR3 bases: TGTGCCAGCAGCTTAGACGGGGCTAGAGATACGCAGTATTTT. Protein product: CASSLDGARDTQYF.

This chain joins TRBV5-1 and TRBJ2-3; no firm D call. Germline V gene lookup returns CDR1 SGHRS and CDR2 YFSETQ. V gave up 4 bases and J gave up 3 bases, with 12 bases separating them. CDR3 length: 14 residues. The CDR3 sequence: CASSPMGTTDTQYF. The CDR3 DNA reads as TGCGCCAGCAGCCCAATGGGTACGACAGATACGCAGTATTTT. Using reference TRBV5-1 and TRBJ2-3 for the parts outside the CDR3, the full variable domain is KAGVTQTPRYLIKTRGQQVTLSCSPISGHRSVSWYQQTPGQGLQFLFEYFSETQRNKGNFPGRFSGRQFSNSRSEMNVSTLELGDSALYLCASSPMGTTDTQYFGPGTRLTVL.

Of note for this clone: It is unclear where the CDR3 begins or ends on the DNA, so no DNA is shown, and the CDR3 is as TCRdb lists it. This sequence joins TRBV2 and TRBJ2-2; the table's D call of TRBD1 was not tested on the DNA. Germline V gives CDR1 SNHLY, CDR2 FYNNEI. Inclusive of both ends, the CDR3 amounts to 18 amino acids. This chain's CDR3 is CASAVFWDRDRDTGELFF.

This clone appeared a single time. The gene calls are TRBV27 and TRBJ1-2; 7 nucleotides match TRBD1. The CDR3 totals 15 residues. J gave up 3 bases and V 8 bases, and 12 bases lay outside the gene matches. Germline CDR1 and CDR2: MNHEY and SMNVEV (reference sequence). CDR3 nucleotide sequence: TGTGCCAGCGGCTCCGCTACAGGGGCCTACTATGGCTACACCTTC. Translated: CASGSATGAYYGYTF.

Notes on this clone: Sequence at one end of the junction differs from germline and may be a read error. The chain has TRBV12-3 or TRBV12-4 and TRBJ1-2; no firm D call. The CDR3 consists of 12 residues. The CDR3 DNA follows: TGTGCCAGCAGTCAATCTAATTATGGCTACACCTTC. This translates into CASSQSNYGYTF.

The CDR3 loop reads CASSYTEGTVNSPLHF. CDR3 sequence (DNA): TGTGCCAGCAGTTACACGGAAGGGACAGTTAATTCACCCCTCCACTTT. V is TRBV6-5 and J is TRBJ1-6; 7 nucleotides match TRBD1. CDR1 is MNHEY, CDR2 SVGAGI, per germline. The CDR3 extends over 16 amino acids. The V and J ends lost 2 bases and 6 bases, in that order; junction bases with no gene match: 7.

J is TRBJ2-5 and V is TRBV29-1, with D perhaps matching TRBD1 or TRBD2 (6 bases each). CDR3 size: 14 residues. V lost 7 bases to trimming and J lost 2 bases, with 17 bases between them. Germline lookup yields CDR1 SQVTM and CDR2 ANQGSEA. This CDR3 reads CSATRVGGQETQYF. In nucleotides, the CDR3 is TGCAGCGCCACGCGGGTAGGGGGGCAAGAGACCCAGTACTTC. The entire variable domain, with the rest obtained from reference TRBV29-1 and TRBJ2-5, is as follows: SAVISQKPSRDICQRGTSLTIQCQVDSQVTMMFWYRQQPGQSLTLIATANQGSEATYESGFVIDKFPISRPNLTFSTLTVSNMSPEDSSIYLCSATRVGGQETQYFGPGTRLLVL.

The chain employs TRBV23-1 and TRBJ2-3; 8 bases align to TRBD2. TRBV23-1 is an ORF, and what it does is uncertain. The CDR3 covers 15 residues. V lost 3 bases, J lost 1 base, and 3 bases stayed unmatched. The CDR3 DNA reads TGCGCCAGCAGTCACTCGGGAGGGGGCACAGATACGCAGTATTTT. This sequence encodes CASSHSGGGTDTQYF.

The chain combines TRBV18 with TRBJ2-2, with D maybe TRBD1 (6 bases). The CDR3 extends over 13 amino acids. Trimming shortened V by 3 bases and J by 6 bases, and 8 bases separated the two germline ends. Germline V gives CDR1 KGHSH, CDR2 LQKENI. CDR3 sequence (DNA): TGTGCCAGCTCACCGGGGGCGGCCGGGGAGCTGTTTTTT. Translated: CASSPGAAGELFF.